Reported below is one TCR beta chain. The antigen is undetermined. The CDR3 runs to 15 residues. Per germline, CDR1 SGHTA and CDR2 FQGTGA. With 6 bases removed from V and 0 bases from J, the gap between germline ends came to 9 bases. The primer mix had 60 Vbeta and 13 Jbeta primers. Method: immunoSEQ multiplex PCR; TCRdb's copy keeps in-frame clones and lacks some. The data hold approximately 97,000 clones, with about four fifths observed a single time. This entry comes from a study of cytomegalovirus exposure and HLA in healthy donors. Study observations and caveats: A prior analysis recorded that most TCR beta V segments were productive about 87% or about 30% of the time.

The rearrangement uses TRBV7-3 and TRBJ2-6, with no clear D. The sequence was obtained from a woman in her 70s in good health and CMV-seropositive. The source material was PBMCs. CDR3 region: CASSEWSSGANVLTF. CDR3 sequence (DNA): TGTGCCAGCAGTGAATGGAGCTCTGGGGCCAACGTCCTGACTTTC.